Shown below are 32 T cell receptor beta chains from a single sample sequenced in a study of coeliac disease (dated by TCRdb to about 2022). Library preparation was by the immunoSEQ multiplex PCR assay. What TCRdb holds here is the immuneACCESS table cut down to in-frame rearrangements. Part of the clones is not present; checked against another copy, under half of the missing clones reflect an unresolved V gene, and the others are unexplained. The table for this sample lists several thousand clones; about three fifths of them were counted only once. Of the sample, over 7.5% falls within the top ten clones. The sequenced material came from intraepithelial lymphocytes from the gut. The intended sense of this specimen's cell subset or site label: intraepithelial cell (IEC) fraction of small intestinal biopsy. Every receptor here comes from a woman aged 60-75 years with celiac disease.

This clone has just a few counts. The V gene is TRBV5-8, the J gene TRBJ2-6, with D tentatively TRBD1 (5 bases). The V gene's germline CDR1 is SGHTS and CDR2 YDEGEE. There are 15 residues in the CDR3. V was cut by 4 bases and J by 4 bases, with 12 bases left in between. In DNA form, the CDR3 reads TGTGCCAGCAGCCCCCAGGGTGCCGGGGCCAACGTCCTGACTTTC. This codes for CASSPQGAGANVLTF.

This chain connects TRBV5-4 to TRBJ2-1; possibly TRBD2 for D (6 bases). There are 17 residues in the CDR3. The ends were cut back, 0 bases at V and 3 bases at J, with 16 bases in the middle. Germline V gives CDR1 SGHNT, CDR2 YYREEE (reference sequence). DNA for the CDR3: TGTGCCAGCAGCTTGGACGCGGGGCCATATCTCTACAATGAGCAGTTCTTC. Its protein is CASSLDAGPYLYNEQFF. Based on the CDR3 plus reference TRBV5-4 and TRBJ2-1, the full variable domain is ETGVTQSPTHLIKTRGQQVTLRCSSQSGHNTVSWYQQALGQGPQFIFQYYREEENGRGNFPPRFSGLQFPNYSSELNVNALELDDSALYLCASSLDAGPYLYNEQFFGPGTRLTVL.

This clone was seen more than once but under ten times. The gene calls are TRBV7-2 and TRBJ2-3; D gene uncertain. This CDR3 has 13 amino acids. CDR1 is SGHTA, CDR2 FQGNSA, per germline. Trimming removed 2 bases at V and 6 bases at J, with 9 bases between. In DNA, the CDR3 is TGTGCCAGCAGCTTAATACCCGCGGATACGCAGTATTTT. It yields the protein CASSLIPADTQYF.

The chain has TRBV19 and TRBJ2-1; 7 bases are shared with TRBD2. Per germline, CDR1 LNHDA and CDR2 SQIVND (reference sequence). The CDR3 runs 15 residues. Trimming cost V 8 bases and J 9 bases; bases outside gene matches: 16. CDR3 amino acids: CASRRVAGERVEQFF. The DNA for the CDR3 is TGTGCCAGTCGACGGGTGGCGGGAGAGAGAGTTGAGCAGTTCTTC.

This chain uses TRBV7-6 with TRBJ2-7; 9 nucleotides agree with TRBD2. CDR3 length equals 17 residues. CDR1 and CDR2 (germline): SGHVS, FNYEAQ. V shed 5 bases and J 2 bases; nucleotides not matched to a gene: 13. The DNA of the CDR3 is TGTGCCAGCAGCCCCGGGGGGGTAGCGGGAGACACCTACGAGCAGTACTTC. Translated: CASSPGGVAGDTYEQYF.

This CDR3 is CASSLDLGGEAFF. CDR3 nucleotide sequence: TGTGCCAGCAGCTTGGATCTGGGCGGGGAAGCTTTCTTT. The chain joins TRBV5-4 to TRBJ1-1; D is ambiguous. Germline-derived CDR1 and CDR2 are SGHNT and YYREEE (reference sequence). Trimming shortened V by 0 bases and J by 8 bases, and 11 bases separated the two germline ends. The CDR3 runs to 13 residues.

The rearrangement uses TRBV2 and TRBJ2-5; D is perhaps TRBD2 (6 bases). The DNA end is more similar to TRBJ2-7, so the J call may be wrong. The CDR3 sequence is 14 residues long. Germline V lookup: CDR1 SNHLY, CDR2 FYNNEI. CDR3 sequence: CASSEDYPPYEQYF. CDR3 in DNA: TGTGCCAGCAGTGAGGACTATCCCCCCTACGAGCAGTACTTC.

V usage is TRBV5-5 and J usage is TRBJ2-7, with D possibly being TRBD2 (5 bases). The CDR3 spans 12 residues. The germline V gene encodes CDR1 SGHKS and CDR2 YYEKEE (reference sequence). V was shortened by 0 bases and J by 4 bases, with 5 bases between the two germline ends. The CDR3 DNA reads as TGTGCCAGCAGCTTGGGCGGGTACGAGCAGTACTTC. Encoded protein: CASSLGGYEQYF.

The chain has TRBV4-1 and TRBJ1-2; D uncertain. With 2 bases removed from V and 1 base from J, the gap between germline ends came to 5 bases. CDR3 length equals 13 residues. Germline V gene lookup returns CDR1 MGHRA and CDR2 YSYEKL. The CDR3 DNA follows: TGCGCCAGCAGCCAATCGGGTAACTATGGCTACACCTTC. This translates into CASSQSGNYGYTF.

V and J are TRBV5-1 and TRBJ1-6; 7 bases are a match to TRBD1. Germline V gene data show CDR1 as SGHRS and CDR2 as YFSETQ. The trim removed 3 bases at V and 9 bases at J, leaving 9 bases unmatched. The CDR3 spans 15 residues. The CDR3 region is CASSSTGVYGSPLHF. The CDR3 DNA reads as TGCGCCAGCAGCTCTACAGGGGTTTATGGTTCACCCCTCCACTTT.

This sequence joins TRBV6-5 and TRBJ1-1; maybe TRBD1 (6 bases). The length of the CDR3 is 15 residues. Deletions cut 4 bases from V and 4 bases from J, with 16 bases between. Per germline, CDR1 MNHEY and CDR2 SVGAGI. This CDR3 reads CASSSQGIGSTEAFF. The CDR3 DNA sequence: TGTGCCAGCAGTTCACAGGGAATAGGAAGCACTGAAGCTTTCTTT.

V and J are TRBV6-1 and TRBJ2-2, with 9 bases matching TRBD2. CDR1 is MNHNS, CDR2 SASEGT, per germline. Trimming removed 4 bases from V and 0 bases from J; junction bases left unmatched: 6. This CDR3 is built from 17 residues. The CDR3 sequence is CASSGRLADPNTGELFF. CDR3 DNA: TGTGCCAGCAGTGGTCGACTAGCGGACCCGAACACCGGGGAGCTGTTTTTT.

The sample holds a few counts of this clone. The rearrangement joins TRBV2 to TRBJ2-3, with 7 bases that match TRBD2. V shed 11 bases and J 3 bases; nucleotides not matched to a gene: 5. The germline V gene encodes CDR1 SNHLY and CDR2 FYNNEI. The CDR3 sequence is 12 residues long. The CDR3 loop is CAGAGLTDTQYF. The CDR3 coding sequence is TGTGCCGGAGCGGGGTTAACAGATACGCAGTATTTT.

The rearrangement links TRBV27 to TRBJ2-6; D possibly corresponds to TRBD2 (6 bases). V lost 6 bases, J lost 4 bases, and 13 bases lay in between. This CDR3 region has 15 residues. Germline CDR1 MNHEY, CDR2 SMNVEV (reference sequence). The CDR3 loop reads CASRRGGEGANVLTF. CDR3 bases: TGTGCCAGCAGGAGGGGAGGAGAAGGGGCCAACGTCCTGACTTTC.

The rearrangement joins TRBV6-1 to TRBJ2-1; 11 bases are a match to TRBD2. The CDR3 extends over 15 amino acids. V trimming: 4 bases; J trimming: 7 bases; junction bases outside the gene matches: 6. From germline, CDR1 is MNHNS and CDR2 SASEGT. The chain's CDR3 is CASSVLAGGFNEQFF. CDR3 DNA sequence: TGTGCCAGCAGTGTTCTAGCGGGAGGCTTTAATGAGCAGTTCTTC.

The chain links TRBV6-5 to TRBJ1-1; 8 bases agree with TRBD1. The CDR3 covers 15 residues. CDR1 and CDR2 from the germline V gene are MNHEY and SVGAGI. The J segment lost 3 bases and the V segment lost 4 bases, leaving 7 bases of the junction unmatched. CDR3 in DNA: TGTGCCAGCAGTTGGGACAGGAACCTTTACACTGAAGCTTTCTTT. Its translation is CASSWDRNLYTEAFF.

The chain carries TRBV5-1 and TRBJ2-7; TRBD1 agrees at 9 bases. The germline gives CDR1 SGHRS, CDR2 YFSETQ. The V and J ends lost 5 bases and 4 bases, in that order; junction bases with no gene match: 7. This CDR3 has 14 residues. The DNA for the CDR3 is TGCGCCAGCAGGGACAGGGGCGGGAGTTACGAGCAGTACTTC. This encodes CASRDRGGSYEQYF.

The chain recombines TRBV25-1 with TRBJ1-1; perhaps TRBD1 as D (5 bases). The CDR3 loop spans 13 amino acids. Germline loops: CDR1 MGHDK, CDR2 SYGVNS. V dropped 3 bases and J dropped 2 bases, with 7 bases sitting between them. CDR3 sequence (DNA): TGTGCCAGCAGTGAGACAGAAAACACTGAAGCTTTCTTT. It translates to CASSETENTEAFF.

This chain connects TRBV7-2 to TRBJ1-2, with TRBD1 as a possible D gene (5 bases). The CDR3 totals 15 residues. Germline V gene data show CDR1 as SGHTA and CDR2 as FQGNSA. Trimming shortened V by 1 base and J by 0 bases, and 9 bases separated the two germline ends. CDR3 protein: CASSLGQYTNYGYTF. The CDR3 DNA is TGTGCCAGCAGCTTAGGACAGTACACTAACTATGGCTACACCTTC.

The sample holds a few counts of this clone. This rearrangement joins TRBV7-3 to TRBJ2-2; 15 bases agree with TRBD2. V was clipped by 4 bases and J by 4 bases; unmatched bases: 7. The CDR3 totals 18 residues. The germline V gene has CDR1 SGHTA and CDR2 FQGTGA. The CDR3 DNA reads as TGTGCCAGCAGCTCACCGGGACTAGCGGGAGGACGCACCGGGGAGCTGTTTTTT. Translation: CASSSPGLAGGRTGELFF. Combining the CDR3 with reference TRBV7-3 and TRBJ2-2 gives the whole variable domain GAGVSQTPSNKVTEKGKYVELRCDPISGHTALYWYRQSLGQGPEFLIYFQGTGAADDSGLPNDRFFAVRPEGSVSTLKIQRTERGDSAVYLCASSSPGLAGGRTGELFFGEGSRLTVL.

V usage is TRBV4-2 and J usage is TRBJ2-7; D might be TRBD1 (5 bases). Germline V gene sequence: CDR1 LGHNA, CDR2 YNFKEQ. V lost 0 bases to trimming and J lost 0 bases, with 9 bases between them. The CDR3 totals 15 residues. In nucleotides, the CDR3 is TGTGCCAGCAGCCAAGATAAAACAGGCTCCTACGAGCAGTACTTC. Its translation: CASSQDKTGSYEQYF.

This chain connects TRBV7-8 to TRBJ1-1, with D tentatively TRBD1 (6 bases). The CDR3 extends over 13 amino acids. The germline V gene encodes CDR1 SGHVS and CDR2 FQNEAQ. V lost 2 bases to trimming and J lost 3 bases, with 7 bases between them. CDR3 region: CASSLSGDTEAFF. DNA for the CDR3: TGTGCCAGCAGCTTATCAGGGGACACTGAAGCTTTCTTT.

This clone was found a few times. The genes are TRBV30 and TRBJ2-7; D perhaps matches TRBD1 (6 bases). V was clipped by 0 bases and J by 4 bases, with 7 bases between them. The CDR3 extends over 12 amino acids. Germline V gene data show CDR1 as GTSNPN and CDR2 as SVGIG (reference sequence). CDR3 bases: TGTGCCTGGAGTGTAGGGGGATACGAGCAGTACTTC. Translating it yields CAWSVGGYEQYF. The whole variable domain, filled in from reference TRBV30 and TRBJ2-7, reads SQTIHQWPATLVQPVGSPLSLECTVEGTSNPNLYWYRQAAGRGLQLLFYSVGIGQISSEVPQNLSASRPQDRQFILSSKKLLLSDSGFYLCAWSVGGYEQYFGPGTRLTVT.

The gene calls are TRBV4-2 and TRBJ1-2, with TRBD1 matching over 9 bases. The CDR3 is 15 amino acids. V was pared by 10 bases and J by 8 bases, with 17 bases of the junction left unmatched. Germline CDR1 LGHNA, CDR2 YNFKEQ. The chain's CDR3 is CATPHKQGASRGYTF. Written as DNA, the CDR3 is TGTGCCACCCCCCACAAACAGGGGGCGAGCCGCGGCTACACCTTC.

This clone was recorded only once. The CDR3 DNA follows: TGTGCCATCAGGGTTCAGGGGCGGGAGGCCCAGTACTTC. Translated, it gives CAIRVQGREAQYF. This sequence joins TRBV10-3 and TRBJ2-5, with 8 bases lining up with TRBD2. The junction had 9 bases not matched to a gene; V was cut back by 6 bases and J by 9 bases. Germline assignment: CDR1 ENHRY and CDR2 SYGVKD. This CDR3 comprises 13 residues.

This chain joins TRBV2 and TRBJ2-7, with 10 bases identical to TRBD2. The CDR3 extends over 13 amino acids. Germline CDR1 is SNHLY and CDR2 is FYNNEI. V was clipped by 5 bases and J by 7 bases; unmatched bases: 5. The CDR3: CASSPGLALEQYF. For the CDR3, the DNA is TGTGCCAGCAGTCCGGGACTAGCGCTTGAGCAGTACTTC.

This clone is termed medium-sized. The chain joins TRBV4-1 to TRBJ1-6, with D possibly being TRBD1 (6 bases). Germline CDR1 is MGHRA and CDR2 is YSYEKL. V lost 1 base and J lost 8, with 9 bases in between. The CDR3 has 14 amino acids. CDR3 nucleotide sequence: TGCGCCAGCAGCCAAGTTGGGGGCGATTCACCCCTCCACTTT. It specifies CASSQVGGDSPLHF.

The chain carries TRBV7-9 and TRBJ2-7, with a possible D match to TRBD2 (7 bases). The CDR3 extends over 14 amino acids. Germline loops: CDR1 SEHNR, CDR2 FQNEAQ (reference sequence). V was cut by 1 base and J by 3 bases, with 10 bases left in between. The CDR3 region has the DNA TGTGCCAGCAGCTTAGAAGGGGGGGGCTACGAGCAGTACTTC. It encodes CASSLEGGGYEQYF.

This chain links TRBV5-4 with TRBJ2-1; 9 nucleotides match TRBD2. J was trimmed by 8 bases and V by 5 bases; bases with no gene match: 5. CDR3 length: 13 residues. Germline V gene lookup returns CDR1 SGHNT and CDR2 YYREEE (reference sequence). The CDR3 DNA follows: TGTGCCAGCAGGCCTAGCGGGATAGATGAGCAGTTCTTC. Translating it yields CASRPSGIDEQFF.

This clone has just a few counts. The chain joins TRBV9 to TRBJ1-4; a possible D gene is TRBD1 (5 bases). V was shortened by 0 bases and J by 8 bases, with 11 bases between the two germline ends. CDR1 and CDR2 (germline): SGDLS, YYNGEE. The CDR3 totals 14 residues. The CDR3 here is CASSVGGGMEKLFF. In DNA, the CDR3 is TGTGCCAGCAGCGTAGGGGGGGGAATGGAAAAACTGTTTTTT.

In this sample, this clone turned up once. The chain is built from TRBV28 and TRBJ1-5; D remains ambiguous. The CDR3 contains 18 residues. Germline loops: CDR1 MDHEN, CDR2 SYDVKM. The V end was cut by 3 bases, the J end by 6 bases, with 24 bases between. In nucleotides, the CDR3 is TGTGCCAGCAGTTTGTCACGTGGCAAGGGAGCATGGGCTCAGCCCCAGCATTTT. It codes for CASSLSRGKGAWAQPQHF.

By sample fraction, this clone is large. The V and J genes are TRBV4-1 and TRBJ2-5; 11 bases fit TRBD2. Germline trimming cut 3 bases from V and 3 bases from J; bases unmatched to any gene: 3. Germline CDR1 is MGHRA and CDR2 is YSYEKL. The CDR3 extends over 15 amino acids. Here the CDR3 reads CASSHPLAGEETQYF. CDR3 nucleotides: TGCGCCAGCAGCCACCCACTAGCGGGGGAAGAGACCCAGTACTTC.